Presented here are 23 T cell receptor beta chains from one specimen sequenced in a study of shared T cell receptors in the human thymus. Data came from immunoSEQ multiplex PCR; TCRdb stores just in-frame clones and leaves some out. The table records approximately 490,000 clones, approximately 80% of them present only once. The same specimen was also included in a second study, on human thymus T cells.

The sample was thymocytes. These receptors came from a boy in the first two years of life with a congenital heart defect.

In DNA form, the CDR3 reads TGTGCCAGCAGCTTAACCGGGACAGAGAACACTGAAGCTTTCTTT. The encoded protein is CASSLTGTENTEAFF. This chain connects TRBV11-3 to TRBJ1-1, with 7 bases matching TRBD1. The CDR3 covers 15 residues. Germline V gene lookup returns CDR1 SGHNT and CDR2 YENEEA. Trimming at V came to 2 bases and at J to 1 base, leaving 4 bases not matched to a gene.

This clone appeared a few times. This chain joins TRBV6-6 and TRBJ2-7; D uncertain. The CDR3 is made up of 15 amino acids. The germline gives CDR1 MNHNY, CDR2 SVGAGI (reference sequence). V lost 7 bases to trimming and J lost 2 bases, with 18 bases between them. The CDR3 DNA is TGTGCCAGCACTGACCCCCGGGTCGCCACCTACGAGCAGTACTTC. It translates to CASTDPRVATYEQYF.

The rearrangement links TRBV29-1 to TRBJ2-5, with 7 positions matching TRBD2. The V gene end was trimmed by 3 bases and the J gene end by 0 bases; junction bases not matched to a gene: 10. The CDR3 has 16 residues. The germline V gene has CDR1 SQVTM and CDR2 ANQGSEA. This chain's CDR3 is CSVETHLLAYQETQYF. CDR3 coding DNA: TGCAGCGTTGAGACTCACCTACTAGCGTACCAAGAGACCCAGTACTTC.

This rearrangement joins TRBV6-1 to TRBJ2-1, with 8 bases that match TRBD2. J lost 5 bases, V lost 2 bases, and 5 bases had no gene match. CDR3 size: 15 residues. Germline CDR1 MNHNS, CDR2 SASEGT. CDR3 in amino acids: CASSERTSGNNEQFF. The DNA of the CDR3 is TGTGCCAGCAGTGAACGAACTAGCGGTAACAATGAGCAGTTCTTC.

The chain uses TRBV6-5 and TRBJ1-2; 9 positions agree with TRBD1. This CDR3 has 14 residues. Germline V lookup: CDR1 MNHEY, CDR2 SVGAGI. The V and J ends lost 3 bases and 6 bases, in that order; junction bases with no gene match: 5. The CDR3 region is CASSYVGQGHGYTF. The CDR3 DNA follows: TGTGCCAGCAGTTATGTGGGACAGGGCCATGGCTACACCTTC.

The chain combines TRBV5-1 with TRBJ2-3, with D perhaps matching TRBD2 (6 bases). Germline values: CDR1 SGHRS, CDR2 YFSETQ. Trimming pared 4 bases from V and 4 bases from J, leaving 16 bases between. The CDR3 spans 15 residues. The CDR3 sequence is CASSPKGGGADTQYF. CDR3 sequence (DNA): TGCGCCAGCAGCCCCAAGGGCGGAGGGGCAGATACGCAGTATTTT.

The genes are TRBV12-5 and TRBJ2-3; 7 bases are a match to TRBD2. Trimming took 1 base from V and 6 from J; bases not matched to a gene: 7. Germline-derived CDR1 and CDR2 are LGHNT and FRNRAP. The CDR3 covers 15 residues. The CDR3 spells CASGLGAGEADTQYF. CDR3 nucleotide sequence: TGTGCTAGTGGTTTGGGGGCGGGAGAGGCGGATACGCAGTATTTT.

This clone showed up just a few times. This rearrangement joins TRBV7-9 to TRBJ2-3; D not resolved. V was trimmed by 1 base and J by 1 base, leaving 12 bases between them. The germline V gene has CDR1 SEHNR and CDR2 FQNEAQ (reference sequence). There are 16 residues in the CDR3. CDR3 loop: CASSLDCRSGTDTQYF. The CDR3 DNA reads TGTGCCAGCAGCTTAGATTGTAGGAGCGGCACAGATACGCAGTATTTT.

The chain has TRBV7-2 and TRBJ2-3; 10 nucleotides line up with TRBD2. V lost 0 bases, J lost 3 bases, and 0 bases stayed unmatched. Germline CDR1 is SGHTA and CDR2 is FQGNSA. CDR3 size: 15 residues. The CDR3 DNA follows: TGTGCCAGCAGCTTAGCACTAGCGGGAACAGATACGCAGTATTTT. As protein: CASSLALAGTDTQYF.

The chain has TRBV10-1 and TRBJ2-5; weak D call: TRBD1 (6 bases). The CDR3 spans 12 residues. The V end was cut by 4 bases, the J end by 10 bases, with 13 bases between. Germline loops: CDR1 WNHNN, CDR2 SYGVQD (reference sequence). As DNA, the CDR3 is TGCGCCAGCAGTGCTGGACAGTATAGCCAGTACTTC. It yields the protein CASSAGQYSQYF.

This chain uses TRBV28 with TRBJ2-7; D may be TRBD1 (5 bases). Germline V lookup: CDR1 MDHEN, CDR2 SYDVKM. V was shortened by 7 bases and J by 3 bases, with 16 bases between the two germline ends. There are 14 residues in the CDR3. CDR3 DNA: TGTGCCAGCAAGGTGAGGCCAGGGAACTACGAGCAGTACTTC. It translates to CASKVRPGNYEQYF.

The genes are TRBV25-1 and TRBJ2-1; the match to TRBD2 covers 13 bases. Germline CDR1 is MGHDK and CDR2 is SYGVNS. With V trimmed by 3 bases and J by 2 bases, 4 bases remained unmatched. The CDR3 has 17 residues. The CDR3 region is CASSEGLAGPAYNEQFF. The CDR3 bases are TGTGCCAGCAGTGAGGGACTAGCGGGACCAGCCTACAATGAGCAGTTCTTC.

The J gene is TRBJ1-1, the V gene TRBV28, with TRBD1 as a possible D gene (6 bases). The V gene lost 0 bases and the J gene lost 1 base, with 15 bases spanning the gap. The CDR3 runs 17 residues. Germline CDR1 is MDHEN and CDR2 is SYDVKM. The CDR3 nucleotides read TGTGCCAGCAGTTTATGCTCAGGGGAAGGGAAGAACACTGAAGCTTTCTTT. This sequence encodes CASSLCSGEGKNTEAFF.

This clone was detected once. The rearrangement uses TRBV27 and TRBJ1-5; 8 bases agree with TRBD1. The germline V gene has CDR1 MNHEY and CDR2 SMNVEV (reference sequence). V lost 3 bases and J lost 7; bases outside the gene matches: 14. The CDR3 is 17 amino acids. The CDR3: CASSFGGSQGAWQPQHF. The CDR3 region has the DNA TGTGCCAGCAGTTTTGGGGGGAGTCAGGGGGCATGGCAGCCCCAGCATTTT.

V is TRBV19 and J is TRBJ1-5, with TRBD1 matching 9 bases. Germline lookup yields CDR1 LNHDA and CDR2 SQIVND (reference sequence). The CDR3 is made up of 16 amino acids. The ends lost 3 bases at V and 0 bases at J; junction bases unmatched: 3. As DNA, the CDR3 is TGTGCCAGTAGTATCCGGACAGGGGATAGCAATCAGCCCCAGCATTTT. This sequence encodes CASSIRTGDSNQPQHF.

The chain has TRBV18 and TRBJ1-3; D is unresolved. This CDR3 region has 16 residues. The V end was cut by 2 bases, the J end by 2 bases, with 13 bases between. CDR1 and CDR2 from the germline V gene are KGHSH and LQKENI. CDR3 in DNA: TGTGCCAGCTCACCAAGGCCAGACAAGCCTGGAAACACCATATATTTT. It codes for CASSPRPDKPGNTIYF. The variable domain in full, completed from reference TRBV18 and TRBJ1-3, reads NAGVMQNPRHLVRRRGQEARLRCSPMKGHSHVYWYRQLPEEGLKFMVYLQKENIIDESGMPKERFSAEFPKEGPSILRIQQVVRGDSAAYFCASSPRPDKPGNTIYFGEGSWLTVV.

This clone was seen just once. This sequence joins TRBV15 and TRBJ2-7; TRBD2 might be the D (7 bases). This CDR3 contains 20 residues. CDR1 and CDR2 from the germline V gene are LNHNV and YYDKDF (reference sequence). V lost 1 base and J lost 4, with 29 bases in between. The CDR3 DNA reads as TGTGCCACCAGCAGAGGTGGGGGGGCGCAAAGGCACACCCGGAGTTACGAGCAGTACTTC. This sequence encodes CATSRGGGAQRHTRSYEQYF.

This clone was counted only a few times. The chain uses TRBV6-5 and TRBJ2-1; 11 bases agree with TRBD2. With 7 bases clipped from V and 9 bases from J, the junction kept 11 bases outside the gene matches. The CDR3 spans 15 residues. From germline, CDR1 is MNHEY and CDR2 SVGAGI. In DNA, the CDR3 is TGTGCCAGCATGAAGACTAGCGGGGAGGGGATTGAGCAGTTCTTC. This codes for CASMKTSGEGIEQFF.

The CDR3 bases are TGTGCCAGCAGTTTATCCCATGGGGCCAACGTCCTGACTTTC. It codes for CASSLSHGANVLTF. The rearrangement uses TRBV27 and TRBJ2-6; D remains ambiguous. In germline, CDR1 is MNHEY, CDR2 SMNVEV (reference sequence). V lost 0 bases, J lost 3 bases, and 3 bases lay in between. The CDR3 is 14 amino acids.

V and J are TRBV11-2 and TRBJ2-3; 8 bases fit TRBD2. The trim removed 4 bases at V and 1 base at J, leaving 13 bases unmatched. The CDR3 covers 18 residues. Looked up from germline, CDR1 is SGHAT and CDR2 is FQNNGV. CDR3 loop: CASSSDPGTSGGTDTQYF. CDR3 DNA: TGTGCCAGCAGCTCTGATCCAGGGACTAGTGGTGGCACAGATACGCAGTATTTT.

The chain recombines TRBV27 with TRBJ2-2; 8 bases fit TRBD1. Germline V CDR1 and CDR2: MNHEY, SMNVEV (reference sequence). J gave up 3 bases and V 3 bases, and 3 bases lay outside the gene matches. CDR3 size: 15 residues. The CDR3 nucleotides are TGTGCCAGCAGTTTGGGCAGGGGGCACACCGGGGAGCTGTTTTTT. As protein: CASSLGRGHTGELFF.

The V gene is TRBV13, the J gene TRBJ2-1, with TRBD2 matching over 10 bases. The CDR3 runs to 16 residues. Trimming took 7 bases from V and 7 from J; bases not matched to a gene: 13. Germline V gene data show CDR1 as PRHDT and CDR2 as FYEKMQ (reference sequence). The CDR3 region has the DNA TGTGCCAGCAACACGAGGCCGGGACTAGCGCTGAATGAGCAGTTCTTC. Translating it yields CASNTRPGLALNEQFF.

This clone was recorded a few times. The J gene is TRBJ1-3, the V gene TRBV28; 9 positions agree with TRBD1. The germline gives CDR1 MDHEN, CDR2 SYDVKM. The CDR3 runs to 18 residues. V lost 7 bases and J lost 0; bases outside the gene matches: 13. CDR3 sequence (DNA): TGTGCCAGCACCCCAGGAGGGACAGGGACCCTCTCTGGAAACACCATATATTTT. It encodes CASTPGGTGTLSGNTIYF.